These T cell receptor beta chains were read from a single sample in a study of response to subunit inactivated influenza vaccine. TCRdb re-called the RT-PCR reads through MiXCR, storing one row per CDR3 protein. The sample includes about 700,000 distinct CDR3 sequences, approximately 14% of them seen just once. This sample comprised PBMCs from blood, obtained about 14 days before vaccination. Every receptor here comes from a man aged 45 to 65 who received an inactivated influenza vaccine. Each CDR3 is given with its conserved first and last residue. D genes are given only for firm matches. Only part of the rows carry a size: once, few, many, or a class if the clone is expanded.

NA	TRBV5-1	TRBJ1-1	NA	TGCGCCAGCAGCTGGTTAGGGATGAACACTGAAGCTTTCTTT	CASSWLGMNTEAFF
TRBD2	TRBV10-3	TRBJ2-7	few	TGTGCCATCAGGGTCCGGGACTATTACAACGAGCAGTACTTC	CAIRVRDYYNEQYF
NA	TRBV6-6	TRBJ1-1	NA	TGTGCCAGCAGTTGGGGGTCGGACACTGAAGCTTTCTTT	CASSWGSDTEAFF
TRBD1	TRBV10-3	TRBJ2-2	NA	TGTGCCATCAGATCGGGACAGGGGGACCGGGAGCTGTTTTTT	CAIRSGQGDRELFF
TRBD2	TRBV9	TRBJ2-1	NA	TGTGCCAGCAGCGTAGAAGGGAGGGACAATGAGCAGTTCTTC	CASSVEGRDNEQFF
TRBD2	TRBV4-2	TRBJ2-2	NA	TGTGCCAGCAGCCAAGAGCGTCTAGCGGGGCTCACCGGGGAGCTGTTTTTT	CASSQERLAGLTGELFF
NA	TRBV7-9	TRBJ2-7	NA	TGTGCCAGCAGCTTAGGTGGGTACGACTACGAGCAGTACTTC	CASSLGGYDYEQYF
NA	TRBV5-1	TRBJ2-3	NA	TGCGCCAGCAGCCGGCGGGGAGTCCCCACAGATACGCAGTATTTT	CASSRRGVPTDTQYF
TRBD2	TRBV7-6	TRBJ2-3	NA	TGTGCCAGCAGCATCCTAGGACTAGCGGTCACAGATACGCAGTATTTT	CASSILGLAVTDTQYF
TRBD2	TRBV6-2/TRBV6-3	TRBJ2-1	NA	TGTGCCAGCAGTATAGCGGGTCGGTCCTACAATGAGCAGTTCTTC	CASSIAGRSYNEQFF
TRBD2	TRBV11-1	TRBJ2-1	few	TGTGCCAGCAGCTTAGGGGGACTAGCCAGCTCCTACAATGAGCAGTTCTTC	CASSLGGLASSYNEQFF
NA	TRBV5-6	TRBJ2-7	NA	TGTGCCAGCGGCCCCGGGATCCACAACGAGCAGTACTTC	CASGPGIHNEQYF
TRBD1	TRBV20-1	TRBJ2-3	NA	TGCAGTGCTAGTCCCGACAGGGCTAGCACAGATACGCAGTATTTT	CSASPDRASTDTQYF
NA	TRBV6-5	TRBJ1-1	few	TGTGCCAGCAGTTACCCGGGCCTGACTACTGAAGCTTTCTTT	CASSYPGLTTEAFF
TRBD1	TRBV12-3/TRBV12-4	TRBJ1-2	NA	TGTGCCAGCAGCCCGGAGACAGGGGGTAACTATGGCTACACCTTC	CASSPETGGNYGYTF
NA	TRBV27	TRBJ2-1	few	TGTGCCAGCAGTTTGTGGCTTTACGATGAGCAGTTCTTC	CASSLWLYDEQFF
NA	TRBV5-1	TRBJ1-1	few	TGCGCCAGCAGTCCTGGGGCACGGGTTGACACTGAAGCTTTCTTT	CASSPGARVDTEAFF
TRBD1	TRBV7-8	TRBJ2-1	many	TGTGCCAGCAGCTCCTACGACAGGGGGCTCGACAATGAGCAGTTCTTC	CASSSYDRGLDNEQFF